Listed here are 20 T cell receptor beta chains from one sample, sequenced in a study of blood T cell repertoires in COVID-19. The protocol was immunoSEQ multiplex PCR, while the TCRdb copy is restricted to in-frame clones and leaves out a portion. This sample yields about 160,000 clones, of which roughly 93% are seen a single time; 3.5% to 5% belongs to the top ten. Sequencing was performed on peripheral blood. The receptors derive from a woman aged 45-65 years with acute or convalescent COVID-19.

The chain carries TRBV27 and TRBJ2-1; D remains unclear. The CDR3 totals 13 residues. The V gene's germline CDR1 is MNHEY and CDR2 SMNVEV (reference sequence). The V end was cut by 4 bases, the J end by 8 bases, with 12 bases between. In DNA form, the CDR3 reads TGTGCCAGCAGTTCCACTTCGGTCGATGAGCAGTTCTTC. Its protein product is CASSSTSVDEQFF.

The genes are TRBV18 and TRBJ1-1; D is possibly TRBD1 (6 bases). Germline V gene data show CDR1 as KGHSH and CDR2 as LQKENI. V was shortened by 4 bases and J by 3 bases, with 15 bases between the two germline ends. The CDR3 sequence is 15 residues long. The chain's CDR3 is CASSHRAGEYTEAFF. CDR3 in DNA: TGTGCCAGCTCACACAGGGCGGGCGAGTACACTGAAGCTTTCTTT.

This chain joins TRBV6-5 and TRBJ1-6, with 8 bases that match TRBD1. This CDR3 is 14 amino acids long. V lost 9 bases and J lost 4; bases outside the gene matches: 5. Germline V gives CDR1 MNHEY, CDR2 SVGAGI. The CDR3 nucleotides are TGTGCCAGTATTGGGACAGGATATAATTCACCCCTCCACTTT. The encoded protein is CASIGTGYNSPLHF.

V is TRBV5-6 and J is TRBJ1-5; a weak D match, TRBD1 (5 bases). The CDR3 extends over 18 amino acids. V was cut by 1 base and J by 7 bases, with 24 bases left in between. Germline CDR1 SGHDT, CDR2 YYEEEE. CDR3: CASSLFYTGRGLKQPQHF. DNA of the CDR3: TGTGCCAGCAGCTTGTTCTATACAGGTAGAGGCCTAAAACAGCCCCAGCATTTT.

This sequence joins TRBV28 and TRBJ2-5; maybe TRBD2 (6 bases). This CDR3 spans 13 amino acids. Trimming took off 7 bases at V and 4 bases at J, with 13 bases between the two ends. The germline V gene encodes CDR1 MDHEN and CDR2 SYDVKM. The CDR3 reads CASTPGDRETQYF. The CDR3 coding sequence is TGTGCCAGCACCCCGGGGGATCGAGAGACCCAGTACTTC.

J is TRBJ1-1 and V is TRBV4-3; 7 bases agree with TRBD1. After removal of 3 bases from V and 4 bases from J, the junction contained 8 bases not matched to a gene. The CDR3 is made up of 15 amino acids. Germline lookup yields CDR1 LGHNA and CDR2 YSLEER. In DNA form, the CDR3 reads TGCGCCAGCAGCCATGACTACAGGGGAGGCACTGAAGCTTTCTTT. Translation: CASSHDYRGGTEAFF.

The CDR3 reads CASSTNRGRDGYTF. The CDR3 DNA is TGTGCCAGCAGCACAAACAGGGGGCGGGATGGCTACACCTTC. The J gene is TRBJ1-2, the V gene TRBV7-2, with 9 bases lining up with TRBD1. The V gene end was trimmed by 5 bases and the J gene end by 6 bases; junction bases not matched to a gene: 7. CDR1 is SGHTA, CDR2 FQGNSA, per germline. This CDR3 comprises 14 residues.

This clone appeared once. The DNA for the CDR3 is TGTGCCAGCAACCTGATGGGGGGATATGAGCAGTTCTTC. This encodes CASNLMGGYEQFF. V is TRBV5-4 and J is TRBJ2-1, with a possible D match to TRBD2 (6 bases). The CDR3 contains 13 residues. Germline CDR1 reads SGHNT; CDR2 reads YYREEE (reference sequence). V lost 6 bases to trimming and J lost 8 bases, with 15 bases between them. Based on the CDR3 plus reference TRBV5-4 and TRBJ2-1, the full variable domain is ETGVTQSPTHLIKTRGQQVTLRCSSQSGHNTVSWYQQALGQGPQFIFQYYREEENGRGNFPPRFSGLQFPNYSSELNVNALELDDSALYLCASNLMGGYEQFFGPGTRLTVL.

V gene TRBV2 combines with J gene TRBJ1-3, with D unclear. This CDR3 comprises 12 residues. CDR1 and CDR2 (germline): SNHLY, FYNNEI. V was clipped by 2 bases and J by 4 bases, with 3 bases between them. The CDR3 bases are TGTGCCAGCAGTGAACAGGGAAACACCATATATTTT. Amino acid sequence: CASSEQGNTIYF.

This rearrangement joins TRBV5-6 to TRBJ1-1; TRBD1 is a possible D gene (5 bases). The CDR3 is made up of 13 amino acids. Trimming removed 7 bases at V and 3 bases at J, with 13 bases between. The germline V gene has CDR1 SGHDT and CDR2 YYEEEE. The CDR3 here is CASFIDRDTEAFF. The CDR3 nucleotides read TGTGCCAGCTTCATTGACAGAGACACTGAAGCTTTCTTT.

This clone was found a few times. V usage is TRBV10-3 and J usage is TRBJ1-5; D ambiguous. This CDR3 has 18 residues. V lost 3 bases to trimming and J lost 0 bases, with 18 bases between them. Looked up from germline, CDR1 is ENHRY and CDR2 is SYGVKD. CDR3 nucleotides: TGTGCCATCAGTGAAACAGAGACGACCACCTTTAGCAATCAGCCCCAGCATTTT. Protein: CAISETETTTFSNQPQHF.

V gene TRBV6-2 or TRBV6-3 combines with J gene TRBJ1-4; unclear D gene. CDR1 and CDR2 (germline): MNHEY, SVGEGT. This CDR3 contains 13 residues. V gave up 0 bases and J gave up 12 bases, with 11 bases separating them. The CDR3 here is CASSYSRREELFF. DNA for the CDR3: TGTGCCAGCAGTTACTCCCGACGGGAGGAACTGTTTTTT.

The rearrangement uses TRBV21-1 and TRBJ1-5; TRBD1 was called by the table and not checked on the DNA. TRBV21-1 is tagged as a pseudogene. The CDR3 extends over 19 amino acids. Here the CDR3 reads CASSNSTGRTALGHQPQHF. Here the CDR3 DNA reads TGTGCCAGCAGCAATTCGACAGGGAGAACAGCCTTAGGGCATCAGCCCCAGCATTTT.

The chain is built from TRBV12-3 or TRBV12-4 and TRBJ1-1; D gene unclear. The CDR3 runs 13 residues. V was pared by 3 bases and J by 4 bases, with 9 bases between. The CDR3 here is CASSFGSRTEAFF. The CDR3 coding sequence is TGTGCCAGCAGTTTTGGGAGCCGCACTGAAGCTTTCTTT.

The J gene is TRBJ2-2, the V gene TRBV19; D gene uncertain. Trimming took off 5 bases at V and 7 bases at J, with 8 bases between the two ends. This CDR3 comprises 12 residues. Per germline, CDR1 LNHDA and CDR2 SQIVND (reference sequence). The CDR3 bases are TGTGCCAGTAGTTACGGTGACGGGGAGCTGTTTTTT. Protein product: CASSYGDGELFF.

This chain links TRBV5-4 with TRBJ1-2; 7 bases map to TRBD1. Germline values: CDR1 SGHNT, CDR2 YYREEE (reference sequence). Germline trimming cut 5 bases from V and 1 base from J; bases unmatched to any gene: 14. The CDR3 runs 17 residues. The CDR3, as DNA: TGTGCCAGCAGTGCCGGTGGAGGAGGGGGCGTTAACTATGGCTACACCTTC. As protein: CASSAGGGGGVNYGYTF.

The rearrangement joins TRBV7-8 to TRBJ2-3; TRBD1 is a possible D gene (6 bases). The CDR3 is 15 amino acids. Trimming cost V 5 bases and J 2 bases, with 14 bases left between them. The germline CDR1 and CDR2 sequences are SGHVS and FQNEAQ. The CDR3 reads CASSILTGNTDTQYF. The CDR3, as DNA: TGTGCCAGCAGCATCCTGACAGGAAACACAGATACGCAGTATTTT. The full variable domain, rest sourced from reference TRBV7-8 and TRBJ2-3, is GAGVSQSPRYKVAKRGQDVALRCDPISGHVSLFWYQQALGQGPEFLTYFQNEAQLDKSGLPSDRFFAERPEGSVSTLKIQRTQQEDSAVYLCASSILTGNTDTQYFGPGTRLTVL.

Concerning this clone itself: Within the sample, other DNA sequences also encode this same CDR3. The CDR3 loop is CASSMSLNTEAFF. CDR3 DNA sequence: TGTGCCAGTAGTATGAGCTTGAACACTGAAGCTTTCTTT. This chain uses TRBV19 with TRBJ1-1, with D uncertain. V lost 3 bases, J lost 0 bases, and 5 bases lay in between. This CDR3 is built from 13 residues. Germline CDR1 reads LNHDA; CDR2 reads SQIVND (reference sequence).

In nucleotides, the CDR3 is TGTGCCAGCAGTTTGGGGGGTTATGAAAAACTGTTTTTT. Its protein product is CASSLGGYEKLFF. V gene TRBV12-3 or TRBV12-4 combines with J gene TRBJ1-4; tentatively, D is TRBD1 (5 bases). V was pared by 3 bases and J by 6 bases, with 8 bases between. The CDR3 contains 13 residues.

The chain couples TRBV1 to TRBJ2-1; TRBD1, as called in the table, went unchecked against the DNA. TRBV1 is marked as a pseudogene. The CDR3 spans 16 residues. The CDR3 protein is CTSSQVFVGHSSEQFF. The CDR3 bases are TGCACCAGCAGCCAAGTCTTCGTCGGACATTCCAGTGAGCAGTTCTTC.